The clone carrying this T cell receptor beta chain was counted a few times. The data were obtained in a study of CD8 T cells in ankylosing spondylitis. Each CDR3 protein gets one entry after TCRdb re-called the 5' RACE reads with MiXCR. The data hold about 300,000 distinct CDR3 sequences, with around 20% observed a single time. The CDR3 extends over 14 amino acids. The germline CDR1 and CDR2 sequences are MNHEY and SVGEGT. The V gene end was trimmed by 6 bases and the J gene end by 5 bases; junction bases not matched to a gene: 6. The chain joins TRBV6-2 or TRBV6-3 to TRBJ2-3; 9 bases line up with TRBD2. Sequenced input: blood, either unsorted or a sorted T cell fraction (not recorded which). The TCR comes from a female donor with ankylosing spondylitis or in good health (not recorded which). The CDR3 here is CASSRGTSRDTQYF. The CDR3 region has the DNA TGTGCCAGCAGCCGCGGGACTAGCCGAGATACGCAGTATTTT.